Described below is a single T cell receptor (beta chain) sequence and its context. Its antigen is not known. The CDR3 is 14 amino acids. The V gene lost 5 bases and the J gene lost 7 bases, with 15 bases spanning the gap. CDR1 and CDR2 (germline): DFQATT, SNEGSKA (reference sequence). The entry originates in a study of CD8 T cells in ankylosing spondylitis. Study results and caveats: Within ankylosing spondylitis blood, a TCR beta motif made up of several highly homologous variants appeared to be characteristic.

Quantitative 5'-RACE with molecular barcodes produced the TCR beta libraries. TCRdb passed the 5' RACE reads through MiXCR, listing each CDR3 protein once. The sample contains around 430,000 distinct CDR3 sequences, 15% to 20% of which appear only once. Material: blood, either unsorted or a sorted T cell fraction (not recorded which). This clonotype originated in a male donor with ankylosing spondylitis. The chain joins TRBV20-1 to TRBJ1-6, with a possible D match to TRBD1 (6 bases). CDR3 nucleotides: TGCAGTGCTTTCCAAGGGGGGAACAATTCACCCCTCCACTTT. It translates to CSAFQGGNNSPLHF.